The sequence of this T cell receptor beta chain was determined in a study of neoadjuvant nivolumab and ipilimumab in lung cancer. Overall study: Nivolumab 3 mg/kg was given days 1, 15 and 29, plus ipilimumab 1 mg/kg day 1 in combination. Study-wide results and caveats: Pathologic regression was not significantly tied to TCR clonality. Compared with tumor-adjacent uninvolved lung, resected tumors showed greater richness and clonality.

Repertoires were generated with immunoSEQ multiplex PCR, while TCRdb's copy carries only in-frame clones and drops some. Among about 9,000 clones listed, over 75% were seen once. This clone was counted once. The antigen is not known. The CDR3 has 17 amino acids. Germline CDR1 and CDR2: SGHNT and YYREEE (reference sequence). Losses at the gene ends were 2 bases for V and 0 bases for J; bases not matched to a gene: 3. The material sequenced was tumor tissue, taken after neoadjuvant nivolumab, alone or with ipilimumab, at or shortly before surgery. The TCR sequence derives from an adult with non-small cell lung cancer. The gene calls are TRBV5-4 and TRBJ2-6; 9 bases are shared with TRBD1. DNA of the CDR3: TGTGCCAGCAGCTTAGGGACAGGGAGCTCTGGGGCCAACGTCCTGACTTTC. The encoded protein is CASSLGTGSSGANVLTF.